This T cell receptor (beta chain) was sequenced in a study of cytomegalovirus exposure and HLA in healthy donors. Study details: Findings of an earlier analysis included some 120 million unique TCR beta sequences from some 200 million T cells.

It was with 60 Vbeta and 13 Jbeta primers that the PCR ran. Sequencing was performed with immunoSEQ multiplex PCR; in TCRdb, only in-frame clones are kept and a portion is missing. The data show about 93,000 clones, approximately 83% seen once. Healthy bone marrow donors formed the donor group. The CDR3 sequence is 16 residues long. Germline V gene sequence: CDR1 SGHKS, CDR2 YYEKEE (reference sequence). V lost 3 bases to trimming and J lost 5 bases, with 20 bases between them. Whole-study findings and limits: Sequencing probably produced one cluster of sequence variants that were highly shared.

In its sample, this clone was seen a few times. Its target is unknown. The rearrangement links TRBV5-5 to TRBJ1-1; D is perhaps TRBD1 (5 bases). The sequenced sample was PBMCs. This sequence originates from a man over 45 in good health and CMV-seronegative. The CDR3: CASSSALRRGGTEAFF. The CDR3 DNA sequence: TGTGCCAGCAGCTCTGCTCTGCGTCGGGGGGGAACTGAAGCTTTCTTT.